This T cell receptor beta chain was documented in a study of patients and donors after allogeneic stem cell transplantation. The V gene's germline CDR1 is KGHSH and CDR2 LQKENI. The CDR3 has 15 residues. V lost 3 bases and J 2 bases, leaving 13 bases between the germline ends. A single record per CDR3 protein comes from TCRdb applying MiXCR to the RT-PCR reads. Altogether hundreds of thousands of distinct CDR3 sequences are present, 16% being singletons, with the ten largest covering around 7.9%. Sequencing was performed on blood, either unsorted or a sorted T cell fraction (not recorded which). This clonotype was obtained from a human donor who was either an allogeneic HSCT recipient or a stem cell or donor lymphocyte infusion donor (not recorded which). It is not recorded whose cells these are; they may come from a transplant donor. The J gene is TRBJ2-5, the V gene TRBV18; maybe TRBD2 (6 bases). The CDR3, as DNA: TGTGCCAGCTCACCGCTGGGGGGAGGACAAGAGACCCAGTACTTC. Translating it yields CASSPLGGGQETQYF.